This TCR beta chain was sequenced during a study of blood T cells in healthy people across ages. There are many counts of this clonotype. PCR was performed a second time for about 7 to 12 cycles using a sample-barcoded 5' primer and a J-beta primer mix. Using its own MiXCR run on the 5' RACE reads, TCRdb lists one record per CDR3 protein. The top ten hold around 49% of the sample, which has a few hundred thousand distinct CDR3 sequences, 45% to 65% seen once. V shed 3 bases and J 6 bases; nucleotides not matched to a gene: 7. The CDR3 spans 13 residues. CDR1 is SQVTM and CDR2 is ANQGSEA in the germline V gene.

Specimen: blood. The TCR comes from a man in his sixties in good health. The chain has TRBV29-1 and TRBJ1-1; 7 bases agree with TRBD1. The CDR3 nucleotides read TGCAGCGTTGACGACAGGGCGGGCGCTGAAGCTTTCTTT. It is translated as CSVDDRAGAEAFF.